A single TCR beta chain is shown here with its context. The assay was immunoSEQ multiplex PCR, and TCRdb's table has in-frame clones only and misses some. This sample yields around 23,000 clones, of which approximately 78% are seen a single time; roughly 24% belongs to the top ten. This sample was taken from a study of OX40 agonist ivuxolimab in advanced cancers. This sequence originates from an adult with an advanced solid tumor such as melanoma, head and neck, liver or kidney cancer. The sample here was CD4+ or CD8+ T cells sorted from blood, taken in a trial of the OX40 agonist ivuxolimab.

CDR3 amino acids: CASTLAGYNEQFF. CDR3 coding DNA: TGCGCCAGCACCCTGGCTGGATACAATGAGCAGTTCTTC. The chain recombines TRBV5-1 with TRBJ2-1; no definite D call. V was pared by 6 bases and J by 4 bases, with 11 bases between. CDR3 length equals 13 residues. From germline, CDR1 is SGHRS and CDR2 YFSETQ.